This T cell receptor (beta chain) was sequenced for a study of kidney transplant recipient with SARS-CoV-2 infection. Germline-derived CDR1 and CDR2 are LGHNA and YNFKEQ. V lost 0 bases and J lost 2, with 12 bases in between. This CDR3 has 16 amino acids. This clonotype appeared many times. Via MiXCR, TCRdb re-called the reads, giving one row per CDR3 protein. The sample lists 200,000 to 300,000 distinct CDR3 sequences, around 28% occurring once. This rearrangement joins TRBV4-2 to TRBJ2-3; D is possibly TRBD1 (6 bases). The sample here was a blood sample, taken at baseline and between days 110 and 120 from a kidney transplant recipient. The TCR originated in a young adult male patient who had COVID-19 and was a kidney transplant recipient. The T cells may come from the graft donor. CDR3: CASSQERGIYTDTQYF. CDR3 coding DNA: TGTGCCAGCAGCCAAGAGAGGGGGATATACACAGATACGCAGTATTTT.